This entry concerns a single T cell receptor (beta chain). Antigen specificity is unknown. This sample's RNA came from whole unsorted tissue. This sample was taken from a study of tumor and adjacent non-tumor tissue in lung cancer. Study-level information: The cohort had approximately 13 adenocarcinoma, 2 squamous cell and 1 small cell patients. Some 4.2 million productive TCRbeta reads were obtained per sample on average.

The CDR3 is 13 residues long. CDR1 is DFQATT and CDR2 is SNEGSKA in the germline V gene (reference sequence). Between the trimmed V and J ends, which lost 8 bases and 1 base, there was a span of 12 bases. A modified ARM-PCR protocol with three rounds of nested PCR amplified TCRbeta. MiXCR, applied by TCRdb to the multiplex PCR reads, yields one record per CDR3 protein. Counted here are under 250,000 distinct CDR3 sequences, over 55% occurring once; the ten biggest clones make up approximately 25%. General study points: Tumor tissue had significantly higher TCR diversity than normal lung.

Input material: lung tumor tissue. V is TRBV20-1 and J is TRBJ1-5; TRBD1 might be the D (5 bases). This TCR derives from a man between 60 and 75 years old with non-small cell lung cancer. The DNA for the CDR3 is TGCAGTCTTAATCGGGACAGCAATCAGCCCCAGCATTTT. Its translation is CSLNRDSNQPQHF.